This T cell receptor beta chain was captured by sequencing in a study of shared clonotypes between healthy human individuals. As for the study in general: Aged 18 to 49, the donors were a couple of women and three men.

The CDR3 is 12 residues long. In germline, CDR1 is MDHEN, CDR2 SYDVKM. With 6 bases clipped from V and 8 bases from J, the junction kept 4 bases outside the gene matches. Some clones are missing from TCRdb's copy, which holds only in-frame ones; the method was immunoSEQ multiplex PCR. Found here are hundreds of thousands of clones, 60% to 75% of them singletons; the top ten hold around 1.7%. Worth noting for this clone: Its antigen is currently unknown. Other DNA sequences within the sample encode an identical CDR3.

Subsets obtained from CD4+ cells comprised CD45RA+ naive and CD45RA-negative memory cells. Regarding the study as a whole: In a few donors, approximately 5% of naive CD4 clonotypes appeared in common. Larger estimated richness was generally seen in naive subsets than in memory subsets.

Sequencing input: memory CD4+ T cells sorted from blood. The sample's subset: CD45RA-negative fraction. The receptor was derived from a woman aged 25 to 39 in good health. The chain employs TRBV28 and TRBJ1-1, with TRBD1 identical over 9 bases. The CDR3 DNA is TGTGCCAGCAGGGGACAGGGTTCAGAAGCTTTCTTT. It translates to CASRGQGSEAFF.